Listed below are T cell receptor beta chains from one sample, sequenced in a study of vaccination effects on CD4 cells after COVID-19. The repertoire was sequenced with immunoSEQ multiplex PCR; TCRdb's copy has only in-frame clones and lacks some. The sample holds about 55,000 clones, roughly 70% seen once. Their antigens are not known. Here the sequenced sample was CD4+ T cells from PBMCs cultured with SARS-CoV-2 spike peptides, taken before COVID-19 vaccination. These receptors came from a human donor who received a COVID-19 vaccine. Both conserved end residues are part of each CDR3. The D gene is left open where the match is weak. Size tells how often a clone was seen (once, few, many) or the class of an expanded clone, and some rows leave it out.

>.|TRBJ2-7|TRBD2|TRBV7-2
CASSLSGRANIYEQYF
TGTGCCAGCAGCCTGAGCGGGAGGGCCAATATCTACGAGCAGTACTTC
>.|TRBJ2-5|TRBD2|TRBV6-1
CASSEMAGGKETQYF
TGTGCCAGCAGTGAGATGGCGGGGGGCAAAGAGACCCAGTACTTC
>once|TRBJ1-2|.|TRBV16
CASSQFSGAGGYTF
TGTGCCAGCAGCCAATTTTCCGGGGCAGGGGGCTACACCTTC
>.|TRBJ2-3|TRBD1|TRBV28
CASSSLGTGRPSTDTQYF
TGTGCCAGCAGTTCCCTCGGGACAGGTCGGCCCAGCACAGATACGCAGTATTTT
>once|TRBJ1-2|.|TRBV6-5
CASSRTEYYGYTF
TGTGCCAGCAGTCGGACGGAATACTATGGCTACACCTTC
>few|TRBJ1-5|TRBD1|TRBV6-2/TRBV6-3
CASSSTGGQHF
TGTGCCAGCAGTTCAACAGGGGGCCAGCATTTT
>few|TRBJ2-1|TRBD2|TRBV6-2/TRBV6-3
CASSYSPPEGLYNEQFF
TGTGCCAGCAGTTACTCGCCGCCAGAGGGACTATACAATGAGCAGTTCTTC
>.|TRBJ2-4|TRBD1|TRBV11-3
CASSLGTGQNIQYF
TGTGCCAGCAGCTTAGGGACAGGGCAAAACATTCAGTACTTC
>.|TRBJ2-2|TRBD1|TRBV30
CAWRGTANTGELFF
TGTGCCTGGAGGGGGACAGCGAACACCGGGGAGCTGTTTTTT
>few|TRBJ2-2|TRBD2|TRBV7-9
CASSFLAADTGELFF
TGTGCCAGCAGCTTTCTAGCGGCGGACACCGGGGAGCTGTTTTTT
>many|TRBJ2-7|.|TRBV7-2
CASSLAAPYEQYF
TGTGCCAGCAGCTTAGCTGCGCCCTACGAGCAGTACTTC
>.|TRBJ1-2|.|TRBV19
CASSWGGAQSYGYTF
TGTGCCAGTAGTTGGGGCGGGGCCCAGAGCTATGGCTACACCTTC
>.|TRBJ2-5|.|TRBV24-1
CATSDPLEGKETQYF
TGTGCCACCAGTGATCCCCTTGAGGGTAAAGAGACCCAGTACTTC
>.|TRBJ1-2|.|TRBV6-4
CASSEQLGQGYTF
TGTGCCAGCAGTGAACAGCTAGGGCAAGGCTACACCTTC
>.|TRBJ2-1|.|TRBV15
CATSRSLADNEQFF
TGTGCCACCAGCAGATCTTTGGCGGACAATGAGCAGTTCTTC
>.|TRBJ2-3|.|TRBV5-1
CASSWQGGDTQYF
TGCGCCAGCAGCTGGCAGGGTGGAGATACGCAGTATTTT
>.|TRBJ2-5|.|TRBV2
CASSEFRPAQETQYF
TGTGCCAGCAGTGAATTCCGACCAGCACAAGAGACCCAGTACTTC
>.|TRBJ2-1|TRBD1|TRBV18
CASSPSGGHEQFF
TGTGCCAGCTCACCCTCAGGGGGCCATGAGCAGTTCTTC